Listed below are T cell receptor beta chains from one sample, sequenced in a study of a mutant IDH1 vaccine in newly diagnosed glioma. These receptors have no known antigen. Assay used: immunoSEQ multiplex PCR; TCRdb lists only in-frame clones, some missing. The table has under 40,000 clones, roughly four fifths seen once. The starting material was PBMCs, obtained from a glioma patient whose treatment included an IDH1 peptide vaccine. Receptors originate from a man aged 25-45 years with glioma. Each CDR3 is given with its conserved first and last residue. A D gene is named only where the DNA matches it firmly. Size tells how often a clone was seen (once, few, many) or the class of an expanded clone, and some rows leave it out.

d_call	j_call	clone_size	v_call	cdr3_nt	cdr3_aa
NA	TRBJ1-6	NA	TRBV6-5	TGTGCCAGCAGTTCGGACGGGGGGCAGGGGACACCCCTCCACTTT	CASSSDGGQGTPLHF
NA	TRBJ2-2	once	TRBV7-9	TGTGCCAGCAGCTTAGACAGGAGGGTGAACACCGGGGAGCTGTTTTTT	CASSLDRRVNTGELFF
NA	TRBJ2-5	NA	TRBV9	TGTGCCAGCAGCCCCGAAATTGAAGCAGAGACCCAGTACTTC	CASSPEIEAETQYF
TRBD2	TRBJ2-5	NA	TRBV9	TGTGCCAGCAGCCCCGGGGTAGCGGGGGGATTTCAAGAGACCCAGTACTTC	CASSPGVAGGFQETQYF
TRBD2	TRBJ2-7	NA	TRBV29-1	TGCAGCGTTGTGGTGACTAGCGGGAGTTACGAGCAGTACTTC	CSVVVTSGSYEQYF
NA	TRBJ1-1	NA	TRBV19	TGTGCCAGTAGTATAGGAGTCCAGGGGACTGAAGCTTTCTTT	CASSIGVQGTEAFF
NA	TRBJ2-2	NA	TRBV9	TGTGCCAGCAGCGTAAAGGGGAGCACCGGGGAGCTGTTTTTT	CASSVKGSTGELFF
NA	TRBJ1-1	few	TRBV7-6	TGTGCCAGCAGCTTAGGGCAGGAGGGGGTCGAGGGAGCTTTCTTT	CASSLGQEGVEGAFF
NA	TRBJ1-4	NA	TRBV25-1	TGTGCCAGTCGCTACAGGGAGGGTGAAAAACTGTTTTTT	CASRYREGEKLFF
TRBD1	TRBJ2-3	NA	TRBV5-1	TGCGCCAGCAGCTGGGGACAGGCACTCGGGGATACGCAGTATTTT	CASSWGQALGDTQYF
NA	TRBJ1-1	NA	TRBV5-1	TGCGCCAGCAGCTCGACAGGAAGGGAACACGCTGAAGCTTTCTTT	CASSSTGREHAEAFF
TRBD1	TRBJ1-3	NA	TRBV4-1	TGCGCCAGCAGCCAAGAAAGGGACAGCTACTCTGGAAACACCATATATTTT	CASSQERDSYSGNTIYF
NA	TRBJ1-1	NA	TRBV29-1	TGCAGCGTTGAACGGGCGGGAGGGTTGCCTGAAGCTTTCTTT	CSVERAGGLPEAFF
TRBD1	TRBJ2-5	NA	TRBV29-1	TGCAGCGTTGAGTTAGCGACAGGGGAGAGGGAGACCCAGTACTTC	CSVELATGERETQYF
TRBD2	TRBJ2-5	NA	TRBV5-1	TGCGCCAGCAGCGTAGCGGGGCGGGAGACCCAGTACTTC	CASSVAGRETQYF
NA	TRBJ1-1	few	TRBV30	TGTGCCTGGAAAGGGTCGGACCTAGGATTAACCACTGAAGCTTTCTTT	CAWKGSDLGLTTEAFF
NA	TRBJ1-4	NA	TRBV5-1	TGCGCCAGCAGCTTGGTAGGCGGGACTGATAATGAAAAACTGTTTTTT	CASSLVGGTDNEKLFF
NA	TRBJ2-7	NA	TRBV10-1	TGCGCCAGCAGTGAGTCGGGGTCGGGCGAGCAGTACTTC	CASSESGSGEQYF
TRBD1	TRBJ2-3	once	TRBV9	TGTGCCAGCAGCGTAGCTTTAGGACAGGGATCAGATACGCAGTATTTT	CASSVALGQGSDTQYF
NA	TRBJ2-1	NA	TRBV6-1	TGTGCCAGCAGTGAATCTTTGACAGGAATCAGCTCCTACAATGAGCAGTTCTTC	CASSESLTGISSYNEQFF
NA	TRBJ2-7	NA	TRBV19	TGTGCCAGGACAATCCCAGGCCGCTCCTACGAGCAGTACTTC	CARTIPGRSYEQYF
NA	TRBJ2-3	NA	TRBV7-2	TGTGCCAGCAGCCTGGACAGTGCAGATACGCAGTATTTT	CASSLDSADTQYF
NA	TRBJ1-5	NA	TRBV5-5	TGTGCCAGCAGCTGGGGGGTCCTAAGCAATCAGCCCCAGCATTTT	CASSWGVLSNQPQHF
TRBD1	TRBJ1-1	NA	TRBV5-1	TGCGCCAGCAGCTACATTACAGGGGGGTCGATGAACACTGAAGCTTTCTTT	CASSYITGGSMNTEAFF
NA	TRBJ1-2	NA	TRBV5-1	TGCGCCAGCACCCCGGCAGGCCTCTATGGCTACACCTTC	CASTPAGLYGYTF
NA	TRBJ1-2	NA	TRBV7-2	TGTGCCAGCAGCTTAGTCCATGACGGGGCAGGGAGCTATGGCTACACCTTC	CASSLVHDGAGSYGYTF
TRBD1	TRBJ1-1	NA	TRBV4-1	TGCGCCAGCAGCCAGACGCCAGGACAGGGGCCGAACACTGAAGCTTTCTTT	CASSQTPGQGPNTEAFF
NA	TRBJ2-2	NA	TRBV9	TGTGCCAGCACCCGTAGGGTCAGGGGCACCGGGGAGCTGTTTTTT	CASTRRVRGTGELFF
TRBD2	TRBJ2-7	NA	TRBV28	TGTGCCAGCAGTTTATTCGGGGGGTACGAGCGGACCCCATACTCCTACGAGCAGTACTTC	CASSLFGGYERTPYSYEQYF
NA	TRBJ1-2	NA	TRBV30	TGTGCCTGGAGTGTAGACCCAAACCTTACAGGCTATGGCTACACCTTC	CAWSVDPNLTGYGYTF
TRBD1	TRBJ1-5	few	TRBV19	TGTGCCAGTAGTACGACAGGGGCGGGGCAGCCCCAGCATTTT	CASSTTGAGQPQHF
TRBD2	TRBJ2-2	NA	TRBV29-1	TGCAGCGTTGCACCAGCGGGAGTCGGCACCGGGGAGCTGTTTTTT	CSVAPAGVGTGELFF
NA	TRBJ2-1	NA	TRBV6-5	TGTGCCAGCAGTTACGGCCAGGATGAGCAGTTCTTC	CASSYGQDEQFF
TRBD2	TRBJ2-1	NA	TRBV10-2	TGCGCCAGCAGTGATCTAGCGGGAACCCCCTACAATGAGCAGTTCTTC	CASSDLAGTPYNEQFF
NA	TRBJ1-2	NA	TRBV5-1	TGCGCCAGCAGCCCGGGTAGTGGTCAGGGACTTGGCTACACCTTC	CASSPGSGQGLGYTF
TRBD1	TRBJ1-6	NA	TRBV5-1	TGCGCCAGCAGCTCCGCGACAGGGGGGAATTCACCCCTCCACTTT	CASSSATGGNSPLHF